These 23 T cell receptor beta chains were sequenced from one sample in a study of regulatory T cells in long-lasting Graves disease. Time point in this sample: newly diagnosed GD, antithyroid drugs for less than 3 months. There was RNA extracted from PBMCs, and the TCR library was made from it. HTBI primers from iRepertoire and Arm-PCR of CDR3 regions yielded the TCR beta libraries. TCRdb reprocessed the multiplex PCR reads with MiXCR, giving one entry per CDR3 protein. The table shows 500,000 or so distinct CDR3 sequences, with 12% to 15% occurring only once. The sample also formed part of further work on T cells in Graves' hyperthyroidism and ophthalmopathy.

The material was peripheral blood mononuclear cells (PBMCs), obtained at new diagnosis, from a patient treated with antithyroid drugs. All receptors come from a woman aged 45-60 years with Graves disease.

This clonotype was seen repeatedly, ten times or more. The chain is built from TRBV5-1 and TRBJ2-6; D is unclear. The V gene lost 4 bases and the J gene lost 1 base, with 9 bases spanning the gap. Germline loops: CDR1 SGHRS, CDR2 YFSETQ. This CDR3 comprises 15 residues. In DNA form, the CDR3 reads TGCGCCAGCAGCCCCAGCGTATCTGGGGCCAACGTCCTGACTTTC. It yields the protein CASSPSVSGANVLTF.

This clonotype was seen many times. The chain links TRBV9 to TRBJ2-1; 9 bases agree with TRBD2. Germline CDR1 SGDLS, CDR2 YYNGEE. The CDR3 covers 15 residues. V dropped 0 bases and J dropped 9; count of bases not matched to a gene: 7. This CDR3 is CASSVVSGSQGEQFF. CDR3 nucleotide sequence: TGTGCCAGCAGCGTAGTTAGCGGGAGTCAAGGTGAGCAGTTCTTC.

CDR3 protein: CASSQPDRDYEQYF. The CDR3 DNA is TGTGCCAGCAGCCAACCGGACAGGGACTACGAGCAGTACTTC. V gene TRBV4-2 combines with J gene TRBJ2-7; TRBD1 aligns across 8 bases. The CDR3 covers 14 residues. Germline loops: CDR1 LGHNA, CDR2 YNFKEQ. The V segment lost 2 bases and the J segment 3 bases; nucleotides outside the gene matches: 3.

The chain combines TRBV6-1 with TRBJ1-6; 10 nucleotides agree with TRBD1. The CDR3 runs 16 residues. Trimming cost V 3 bases and J 13 bases; bases outside gene matches: 12. From germline, CDR1 is MNHNS and CDR2 SASEGT. CDR3 sequence: CASSEKPGTGAQPLHF. Written as DNA, the CDR3 is TGTGCCAGCAGTGAGAAGCCCGGGACAGGGGCGCAGCCCCTCCACTTT.

This clonotype showed up many times. The chain is built from TRBV3-1 and TRBJ2-5; unclear D gene. Germline assignment: CDR1 LGHDT and CDR2 YNNKEL (reference sequence). The length of the CDR3 is 12 residues. The ends were cut back, 3 bases at V and 6 bases at J, with 8 bases in the middle. The CDR3 region has the DNA TGTGCCAGCAGCCATCTGGGAAAGACCCAGTACTTC. Translating gives CASSHLGKTQYF.

This clonotype was found many times. The gene calls are TRBV30 and TRBJ1-4; unclear D gene. Trimming took 3 bases from V and 0 from J, leaving 11 bases between them. CDR1 GTSNPN and CDR2 SVGIG come from the germline V gene (reference sequence). The CDR3 extends over 15 amino acids. The CDR3 DNA sequence: TGTGCCTGGAGAGTGGCCATTGCAACTAATGAAAAACTGTTTTTT. Translated, it gives CAWRVAIATNEKLFF.

The chain links TRBV5-4 to TRBJ2-1; 10 nucleotides match TRBD1. This CDR3 has 15 amino acids. CDR1 is SGHNT, CDR2 YYREEE, per germline (reference sequence). V dropped 4 bases and J dropped 6; count of bases not matched to a gene: 7. The CDR3 sequence: CASSPWDRGGNEQFF. The CDR3 bases are TGTGCCAGCAGCCCTTGGGACAGGGGAGGCAATGAGCAGTTCTTC.

This clonotype was observed at least ten times. CDR3: CASSLGVGELFF. Written as DNA, the CDR3 is TGTGCCAGCAGTTTGGGCGTCGGAGAATTGTTTTTT. The chain couples TRBV12-3 or TRBV12-4 to TRBJ1-4; D not certain. Deletions cut 3 bases from V and 15 bases from J, with 14 bases between. The CDR3 runs 12 residues.

This rearrangement joins TRBV24-1 to TRBJ2-2, with unresolved D. The V gene lost 5 bases and the J gene lost 6 bases, with 9 bases spanning the gap. Per germline, CDR1 KGHDR and CDR2 SFDVKD. The CDR3 is 13 residues long. The CDR3 here is CATSAEFAGELFF. CDR3 nucleotide sequence: TGTGCCACCAGTGCTGAGTTCGCCGGGGAGCTGTTTTTT.

The table lists this clonotype with many counts. The V gene is TRBV28, the J gene TRBJ2-7; no firm D call. Germline CDR1 reads MDHEN; CDR2 reads SYDVKM. This CDR3 contains 12 residues. V lost 9 bases to trimming and J lost 3 bases, with 12 bases between them. The CDR3 DNA follows: TGTGCCAGTACTGGACCCCTCTACGAGCAGTACTTC. Encoded protein: CASTGPLYEQYF.

In its sample, this clonotype was seen many times. V is TRBV7-2 and J is TRBJ2-1; 9 bases line up with TRBD2. CDR3 length: 16 residues. J lost 4 bases, V lost 5 bases, and 9 bases had no gene match. Per the germline V gene, CDR1 is SGHTA and CDR2 is FQGNSA. The CDR3 DNA is TGTGCCAGCAGCGCCTACCTAGCGGGACCATACAATGAGCAGTTCTTC. Translated: CASSAYLAGPYNEQFF. The variable domain in full, with the rest retrieved from reference TRBV7-2 and TRBJ2-1, is GAGVSQSPSNKVTEKGKDVELRCDPISGHTALYWYRQSLGQGLEFLIYFQGNSAPDKSGLPSDRFSAERTGGSVSTLTIQRTQQEDSAVYLCASSAYLAGPYNEQFFGPGTRLTVL.

Many counts were recorded for this clonotype. This rearrangement joins TRBV11-2 to TRBJ2-5, with D perhaps TRBD2 (6 bases). The CDR3 contains 14 residues. Germline assignment: CDR1 SGHAT and CDR2 FQNNGV. Trimming removed 5 bases at V and 2 bases at J, with 12 bases between. Written as DNA, the CDR3 is TGTGCCAGCAGCATCCCGGGAGCGCAAGAGACCCAGTACTTC. Its protein is CASSIPGAQETQYF.

In the case of this clonotype: Since a much larger clone is just one base distant, this may be a read error. The missing conserved phenylalanine or tryptophan at the end of this CDR3 makes a read error likely. The chain employs TRBV20-1 and TRBJ1-1, with no clear D. CDR1 and CDR2 (germline): DFQATT, SNEGSKA (reference sequence). Trimming pared 3 bases from V and 6 bases from J, leaving 11 bases between. The CDR3 extends over 12 amino acids. For the CDR3, the DNA is TGCAGTGCTAGTCCCGGAGGTCCTGAAGCTTTCGTT. This gives the protein CSASPGGPEAFV.

This clonotype was seen only a few times. The gene calls are TRBV5-1 and TRBJ2-5, with 12 bases identical to TRBD2. This CDR3 region has 18 residues. Germline CDR1 reads SGHRS; CDR2 reads YFSETQ. The V and J ends lost 2 bases and 5 bases, in that order; junction bases with no gene match: 13. The CDR3 DNA is TGCGCCAGCAGCTTCGGCAAAAACCTAGCGGGAGGGCCGGAGACCCAGTACTTC. Protein sequence: CASSFGKNLAGGPETQYF.

The chain joins TRBV6-1 to TRBJ2-5, with D hard to call. The V end lost 7 bases, the J end lost 2 bases, and 14 bases lay between the germline ends. The germline V gene has CDR1 MNHNS and CDR2 SASEGT. This CDR3 contains 14 residues. The CDR3 region is CASNSKGFQETQYF. In DNA, the CDR3 is TGTGCCAGCAACAGCAAAGGGTTTCAAGAGACCCAGTACTTC.

This chain connects TRBV9 to TRBJ2-2; D is perhaps TRBD1 or TRBD2 (5 bases each). The germline V gene has CDR1 SGDLS and CDR2 YYNGEE. The CDR3 spans 14 residues. V lost 0 bases, J lost 6 bases, and 9 bases lay in between. The CDR3 coding sequence is TGTGCCAGCAGCGTAGTAGGGGAGCCCGGGGAGCTGTTTTTT. Its protein product is CASSVVGEPGELFF.

In this sample, this clonotype turned up many times. The V gene is TRBV30, the J gene TRBJ2-7; no reliable D call. The CDR3 spans 11 residues. CDR1 GTSNPN and CDR2 SVGIG come from the germline V gene (reference sequence). V was clipped by 2 bases and J by 3 bases, with 5 bases between them. CDR3: CAWSKGYEQYF. Written as DNA, the CDR3 is TGTGCCTGGAGTAAAGGCTACGAGCAGTACTTC.

The J gene is TRBJ2-4, the V gene TRBV6-1, with D possibly being TRBD1 (6 bases). Germline CDR1 reads MNHNS; CDR2 reads SASEGT. The CDR3 length is 15 residues. Trimming removed 3 bases at V and 6 bases at J, with 15 bases between. CDR3: CASSDGSRGRNIQYF. CDR3 DNA sequence: TGTGCCAGCAGTGATGGCAGTAGGGGGAGAAACATTCAGTACTTC.

This clonotype showed up many times. The chain carries TRBV20-1 and TRBJ1-5; 10 nucleotides match TRBD1. The V and J ends lost 3 bases and 2 bases, in that order; junction bases with no gene match: 1. CDR3 length: 14 amino acids. Germline V gives CDR1 DFQATT, CDR2 SNEGSKA (reference sequence). Here the CDR3 reads CSASGTGGNQPQHF. CDR3 sequence (DNA): TGCAGTGCTAGTGGGACAGGGGGCAATCAGCCCCAGCATTTT.

This clonotype was counted at least ten times. The V and J genes are TRBV3-1 and TRBJ2-1; TRBD1 matches at 7 bases. The CDR3 totals 15 residues. Trimming removed 2 bases from V and 3 bases from J; junction bases left unmatched: 4. The germline V gene has CDR1 LGHDT and CDR2 YNNKEL (reference sequence). The CDR3 coding sequence is TGTGCCAGCAGCCAATGGGACAGACGCTACAATGAGCAGTTCTTC. This translates into CASSQWDRRYNEQFF.

The sample holds many counts of this clonotype. The V and J genes are TRBV6-1 and TRBJ1-2, with a possible D match to TRBD1 (6 bases). The CDR3 contains 14 residues. In germline, CDR1 is MNHNS, CDR2 SASEGT. V lost 6 bases and J 5 bases, leaving 16 bases between the germline ends. CDR3 DNA: TGTGCCAGCAGGAACCACAGGGAGACATATGGCTACACCTTC. It yields the protein CASRNHRETYGYTF.

This clonotype showed up just a few times. Germline is not matched at one junction end, which may reflect a read error. This chain joins TRBV18 and TRBJ2-7; a possible D gene is TRBD1 (5 bases). CDR3 length: 15 residues. CDR1 is KGHSH and CDR2 is LQKENI in the germline V gene. The CDR3 sequence: CAGSDRQTESYEQYF. As DNA, the CDR3 is TGTGCCGGCTCTGACAGACAGACCGAGTCCTACGAGCAGTACTTC.

The table lists this clonotype with many counts. The gene calls are TRBV12-3 or TRBV12-4 and TRBJ1-5, with D uncertain. The V gene lost 3 bases and the J gene lost 5 bases, with 11 bases spanning the gap. The CDR3 covers 14 residues. The CDR3 loop is CASSFRPGDQPQHF. CDR3 DNA sequence: TGTGCCAGCAGTTTCCGGCCAGGCGATCAGCCCCAGCATTTT.